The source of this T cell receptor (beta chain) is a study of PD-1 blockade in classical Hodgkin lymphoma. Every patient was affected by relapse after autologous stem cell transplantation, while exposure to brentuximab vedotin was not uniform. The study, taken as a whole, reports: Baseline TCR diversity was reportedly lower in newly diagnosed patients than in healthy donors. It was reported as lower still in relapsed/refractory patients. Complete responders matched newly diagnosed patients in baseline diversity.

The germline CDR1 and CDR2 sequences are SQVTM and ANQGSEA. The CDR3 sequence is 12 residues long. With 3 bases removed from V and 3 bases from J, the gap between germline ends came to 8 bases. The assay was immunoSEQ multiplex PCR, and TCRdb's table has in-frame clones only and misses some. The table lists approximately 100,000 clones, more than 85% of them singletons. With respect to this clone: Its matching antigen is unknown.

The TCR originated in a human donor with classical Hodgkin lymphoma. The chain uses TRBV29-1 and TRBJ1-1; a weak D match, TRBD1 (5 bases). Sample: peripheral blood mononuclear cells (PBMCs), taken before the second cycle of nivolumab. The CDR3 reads CSVEEGHTEAFF. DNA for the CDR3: TGCAGCGTTGAGGAGGGGCACACTGAAGCTTTCTTT.